Listed below are T cell receptor beta chains from one sample, sequenced in a study of PD-L1 blockade in urothelial cancer. TCRdb's copy holds only in-frame clones and misses some; the assay was immunoSEQ multiplex PCR. The sample contains some 27,000 clones, roughly 80% of which appear only once. This material consisted of PBMCs, taken around atezolizumab (anti-PD-L1) treatment. All receptors derive from a man aged 45 to 65 with urothelial cancer. CDR3s include the opening cysteine and the closing phenylalanine or tryptophan. Each record gives: D gene, J gene, clone size, V gene, CDR3 protein, CDR3 DNA. The D gene is left open where the match is weak. Only part of the rows carry a size: once, few, many, or a class if the clone is expanded.

TRBD2,TRBJ2-5,NA,TRBV28,CASSFPSGGKTQYF,TGTGCCAGCAGTTTCCCTAGCGGGGGGAAGACCCAGTACTTC
TRBD1,TRBJ2-1,once,TRBV5-4,CASSLGQGWYNEQFF,TGTGCCAGCAGCTTGGGACAGGGTTGGTACAATGAGCAGTTCTTC
TRBD1,TRBJ1-5,NA,TRBV11-2,CASSGQGNQPQHF,TGTGCCAGCAGCGGACAGGGAAATCAGCCCCAGCATTTT
NA,TRBJ2-3,NA,TRBV19,CASSISQKGTDTQYF,TGTGCCAGTAGTATTAGCCAGAAGGGCACAGATACGCAGTATTTT
NA,TRBJ1-5,NA,TRBV27,CASTLLPGRNQPQHF,TGTGCCAGCACTCTCCTTCCCGGTCGGAATCAGCCCCAGCATTTT
TRBD2,TRBJ2-1,NA,TRBV4-1,CASSQEGTRNEQFF,TGCGCCAGCAGCCAAGAAGGGACTAGGAATGAGCAGTTCTTC
TRBD1,TRBJ1-2,NA,TRBV7-6,CASSLGVPGTAYGYTF,TGTGCCAGCAGCTTAGGTGTTCCCGGGACAGCATATGGCTACACCTTC
NA,TRBJ1-3,NA,TRBV6-5,CASSPAGNTIYF,TGTGCCAGCAGTCCCGCTGGAAACACCATATATTTT
NA,TRBJ2-3,NA,TRBV19,CASSSHRVPDTQYF,TGTGCCAGTAGTTCCCACAGGGTACCAGATACGCAGTATTTT
TRBD2,TRBJ2-2,NA,TRBV10-1,CASSEGTTDTGELFF,TGCGCCAGCAGCGAGGGGACTACGGACACCGGGGAGCTGTTTTTT
TRBD2,TRBJ2-3,NA,TRBV5-1,CASSFGSSGNTDTQYF,TGCGCCAGCAGCTTTGGGTCTAGCGGGAACACAGATACGCAGTATTTT
NA,TRBJ2-3,NA,TRBV5-4,CASSLAGARTDTQYF,TGTGCCAGCAGCTTGGCAGGGGCCCGCACAGATACGCAGTATTTT
NA,TRBJ2-3,NA,TRBV5-1,CASSLDGTDTQYF,TGCGCCAGCAGCCTAGATGGGACAGATACGCAGTATTTT
NA,TRBJ1-2,NA,TRBV28,CASSFSTGNTPNYGYTF,TGTGCCAGCAGTTTCAGTACAGGGAACACTCCTAACTATGGCTACACCTTC
NA,TRBJ1-2,NA,TRBV5-6,CASSLGASYGYTF,TGTGCCAGCAGCCTGGGAGCGTCCTATGGCTACACCTTC
TRBD2,TRBJ2-3,NA,TRBV7-8,CASSSRPGLAVPDTQYF,TGTGCCAGCAGCTCCCGTCCGGGACTAGCGGTCCCAGATACGCAGTATTTT
NA,TRBJ1-6,NA,TRBV7-2,CASSFDSGNSPLHF,TGTGCCAGCAGCTTCGACAGTGGGAATTCACCCCTCCACTTT
TRBD1,TRBJ1-5,few,TRBV6-5,CASRSLTGVKQPQHF,TGTGCCAGCAGATCGTTAACAGGGGTGAAGCAGCCCCAGCATTTT
NA,TRBJ1-1,few,TRBV2,CASSAMGGNTEAFF,TGTGCCAGCAGTGCTATGGGGGGGAACACTGAAGCTTTCTTT
TRBD1,TRBJ1-2,NA,TRBV11-2,CASSLDLNGGQVNYGYTF,TGTGCCAGCAGCTTAGATCTAAATGGGGGACAGGTAAACTATGGCTACACCTTC
NA,TRBJ1-2,few,TRBV29-1,CSVGASGGFGYGYTF,TGCAGCGTTGGTGCCTCGGGGGGCTTTGGCTATGGCTACACCTTC
TRBD2,TRBJ2-1,NA,TRBV6-5,CASRLAYNNEQFF,TGTGCCAGCAGACTAGCGTACAACAATGAGCAGTTCTTC
NA,TRBJ1-2,NA,TRBV11-2,CASSLDRGSHYGYTF,TGTGCCAGCAGCTTAGATAGGGGCAGTCACTATGGCTACACCTTC
NA,TRBJ1-6,NA,TRBV4-1,CASSHPSLGDSPLHF,TGCGCCAGCAGCCATCCGTCCCTAGGGGATTCACCCCTCCACTTT
NA,TRBJ1-4,NA,TRBV28,CASIRGMGEKLFF,TGTGCCAGCATCAGAGGGATGGGTGAAAAACTGTTTTTT
NA,TRBJ1-5,NA,TRBV19,CASRKRQEVLGQPQHF,TGTGCCAGTAGGAAACGACAGGAGGTTTTAGGTCAGCCCCAGCATTTT